Listed below are T cell receptor beta chains from one sample, sequenced in a study of cytomegalovirus exposure and HLA in healthy donors. Measured with immunoSEQ multiplex PCR; TCRdb has only the in-frame clones, and not every one. Of about 150,000 clones in the sample, about 68% were seen once. The specimen was PBMCs. The source of these receptors is a man between 18 and 29 years old in good health and CMV-seronegative. The CDR3 runs from the conserved cysteine through the conserved F or W. A D gene is named only where the DNA matches it firmly. Clone size, where shown, is once, few, many, or a class for clones that have expanded.

DNA | CDR3 | size | D | J | V
TGCGCCAGCAGCCAAGATCTGGCAGGGGAGGGGGCAGATACGCAGTATTTT | CASSQDLAGEGADTQYF | . | . | TRBJ2-3 | TRBV4-3
TGTGCCAGCAGCTTGACGGGGTTCGAGCAGTACTTC | CASSLTGFEQYF | . | . | TRBJ2-7 | TRBV5-4
TGTGCCACCCTGGGAGGGTCGAACACCGGGGAGCTGTTTTTT | CATLGGSNTGELFF | few | TRBD2 | TRBJ2-2 | TRBV2
TGTGCCAGCAGCTCTAGGGGGAACTCTGGAAACACCATATATTTT | CASSSRGNSGNTIYF | . | . | TRBJ1-3 | TRBV7-9
TGCGCCAGCAGAGGGACGGGGGGCTTCCAAGAAGCTTTCTTT | CASRGTGGFQEAFF | . | . | TRBJ1-1 | TRBV5-1
TGTTCCAGCAGCTACGGAGGAGGGGGGGGTCGTTCCTCCTACGAGCAGTACTTC | CSSSYGGGGGRSSYEQYF | . | . | TRBJ2-7 | TRBV7-9
TGTGCCAGCAGCTATACCCGGGACAGGGCATCCTACGAGCAGTACTTC | CASSYTRDRASYEQYF | . | TRBD1 | TRBJ2-7 | TRBV5-8
TGCAGCCTATTAGGGGATTTCGCGGAGAGTTCCTACAATGAGCAGTTCTTC | CSLLGDFAESSYNEQFF | . | . | TRBJ2-1 | TRBV29-1
TGTGCCAGCAGCCTAACTACTGACAGGGCGGCCGAGCAGTACTTC | CASSLTTDRAAEQYF | . | TRBD1 | TRBJ2-7 | TRBV9
TGTGCCAGCAGCGTAGGGACAGGGGGCAGAGATTTTCAAGAGACCCAGTACTTC | CASSVGTGGRDFQETQYF | few | TRBD1 | TRBJ2-5 | TRBV9
TGCGCCAGCAGCCAAGCCCCCGGGGAAAACATTCAGTACTTC | CASSQAPGENIQYF | . | . | TRBJ2-4 | TRBV4-3
TGCGCCAGCAGCCCTCACAGGGGCTCTGAAGCTTTCTTT | CASSPHRGSEAFF | . | TRBD1 | TRBJ1-1 | TRBV4-3
TGTGCCAGCAGCGGTGGGGGAGGCACCATTAACTATGGCTACACCTTC | CASSGGGGTINYGYTF | . | . | TRBJ1-2 | TRBV9
TGTGCCAGCAGCTGTTGGCCAAGGGTCGGGAGGGGCACTGAAGCTTTCTTT | CASSCWPRVGRGTEAFF | . | . | TRBJ1-1 | TRBV5-5
TGTGCCAGCAGCTTAGTGACAGGGGGGAGTGTTGGTGGCTACACCTTC | CASSLVTGGSVGGYTF | . | TRBD1 | TRBJ1-2 | TRBV11-3
TGCGCCAGCAGCCCGTTCTTAGCGGGAGGGCCATTAGATACGCAGTATTTT | CASSPFLAGGPLDTQYF | . | TRBD2 | TRBJ2-3 | TRBV4-1
TGTGCCAGCAGGTTAGGGGGGGCGGATGAAAAACTGTTTTTT | CASRLGGADEKLFF | once | . | TRBJ1-4 | TRBV6-5
TGTGCCAGCAACGTCCCTTACAGGGACTATGGCTACACCTTC | CASNVPYRDYGYTF | . | . | TRBJ1-2 | TRBV7-2
TGTGCCAGCAGCCAAGATCGGTTTGTAGATGGCTACACCTTC | CASSQDRFVDGYTF | . | . | TRBJ1-2 | TRBV14
TGTGCCAGCAGTCCCCAGGTTTATAGCAATCAGCCCCAGCATTTT | CASSPQVYSNQPQHF | . | . | TRBJ1-5 | TRBV2
TGTGCCAGCGGAGGAGGGGGGGCCAACGTCCTGACTTTC | CASGGGGANVLTF | many | . | TRBJ2-6 | TRBV6-5
TGTGCCAGTAGTCCAGGGAAACCGGGACAGGGGAGGAGCTCCTACGAGCAGTACTTC | CASSPGKPGQGRSSYEQYF | . | TRBD1 | TRBJ2-7 | TRBV19
TGTGCCAGCAGCTTGGACAGTTCTCTCCACTTT | CASSLDSSLHF | . | . | TRBJ1-6 | TRBV5-8
TGTGCCAGCAGCTCGCCCCCCAGGGTGGCAGATACGCAGTATTTT | CASSSPPRVADTQYF | few | . | TRBJ2-3 | TRBV5-4
TGTGCCTGGAGTGGGCCCGGCGGGGAGGGTTCACCCCTCCACTTT | CAWSGPGGEGSPLHF | once | . | TRBJ1-6 | TRBV30
TGTGCCTGGAGTTTCCGCGGCGCGCGGGGGGATACGCAGTATTTT | CAWSFRGARGDTQYF | . | TRBD2 | TRBJ2-3 | TRBV30
TGTGCCAGCAGTGAGATACAGGGGTCGGGGGAAAAACTGTTTTTT | CASSEIQGSGEKLFF | . | TRBD1 | TRBJ1-4 | TRBV25-1
TGTGCCTGGAGGGCTGGGACTTTTACGTCTGGGGCCAACGTCCTGACTTTC | CAWRAGTFTSGANVLTF | few | . | TRBJ2-6 | TRBV30
TGTGCCACCAGCAGACTTAAGACTAGCGAGAACACCGGGGAGCTGTTTTTT | CATSRLKTSENTGELFF | . | TRBD2 | TRBJ2-2 | TRBV15
TGTGCCAGTAGTATTTCAGGGGTGGGCACAGATACGCAGTATTTT | CASSISGVGTDTQYF | . | . | TRBJ2-3 | TRBV19
TGCGCCAGCAGTGAGTCTGGAGGCCAATACGAGCAGTACTTC | CASSESGGQYEQYF | . | . | TRBJ2-7 | TRBV10-2
TGTGCCAGCAGCTTCCAACTAGCGGGAGAAGGCGGGGAGCTGTTTTTT | CASSFQLAGEGGELFF | . | TRBD2 | TRBJ2-2 | TRBV5-4
TGTGCCAGCAGCCCCATGGGCGGGAGGGACTACAATGAGCAGTTCTTC | CASSPMGGRDYNEQFF | few | TRBD2 | TRBJ2-1 | TRBV9
TGTGCCAGTACTCCGTTGGCTGGTGGAAACACCATATATTTT | CASTPLAGGNTIYF | . | . | TRBJ1-3 | TRBV19
TGTGCCATCAGTGATGGGGGGGGAGTACTCAATGAGCAGTTCTTC | CAISDGGGVLNEQFF | . | TRBD2 | TRBJ2-1 | TRBV10-3
TGCGCCAGTAGTAACGGACAGTCCGCAACTAATGAAAAACTGTTTTTT | CASSNGQSATNEKLFF | . | . | TRBJ1-4 | TRBV4-1
TGTGCCAGCAGCCTACAGGGGGGCAATCAGCCCCAGCATTTT | CASSLQGGNQPQHF | few | TRBD1 | TRBJ1-5 | TRBV7-9
TGTGCCAGCAGTTGGCGAGGGTACGAGCAGTACTTC | CASSWRGYEQYF | . | . | TRBJ2-7 | TRBV27
TGTGCCAGCAGCCGAAGGGGGTTCGAGCAGTACTTC | CASSRRGFEQYF | . | . | TRBJ2-7 | TRBV14
TGTGCCACCAGCAGAGAAGAGACTAGCTATGAGCAGTACTTC | CATSREETSYEQYF | . | TRBD2 | TRBJ2-5 | TRBV15
TGTGCCAGCAGTTATAGCGGGGGCACCGGGGAGCTGTTTTTT | CASSYSGGTGELFF | . | TRBD2 | TRBJ2-2 | TRBV6-5
TGCGCCAGCAGCCAAAAAGGTCTGGGACTACCGAACCCCACCGGGGAGCTGTTTTTT | CASSQKGLGLPNPTGELFF | once | TRBD2 | TRBJ2-2 | TRBV4-1
TGTGCCAGCAGCCGGACTAGCGGCTCAACGGATACGCAGTATTTT | CASSRTSGSTDTQYF | . | TRBD2 | TRBJ2-3 | TRBV6-5
TGTGCCAGCAGCTTCTACAATGAGCAGTTCTTC | CASSFYNEQFF | . | . | TRBJ2-1 | TRBV6-1
TGTGCCTGGAGTGTAGCGGACTATAGCAATCAGCCCCAGCATTTT | CAWSVADYSNQPQHF | . | . | TRBJ1-5 | TRBV30
TGTGCCATCCAGGTGGCGGGAGGGGGAGAGACCCAGTACTTC | CAIQVAGGGETQYF | few | TRBD2 | TRBJ2-5 | TRBV5-4
TGTGCCAGCAGCTTAGTGACAGGGTCGGCGACCGGGGAGCTGTTTTTT | CASSLVTGSATGELFF | . | TRBD1 | TRBJ2-2 | TRBV7-6
TGTGCCAGTAGCGAAGACGGGACAGGAAATGAAAAACTGTTTTTT | CASSEDGTGNEKLFF | . | TRBD1 | TRBJ1-4 | TRBV19
TGTGCCAGCAGCCTGGGACAGCCTTTTAGCTCTGGGGCCAACGTCCTGACTTTC | CASSLGQPFSSGANVLTF | few | TRBD1 | TRBJ2-6 | TRBV28
TGTGCCAGCAGCTGGGACAGGGAAGAGACCCAGTACTTC | CASSWDREETQYF | . | TRBD1 | TRBJ2-5 | TRBV7-2
TGTGCCAGCAGTGAAGCGGAGGGGGCCACTGAAGCTTTCTTT | CASSEAEGATEAFF | . | TRBD1 | TRBJ1-1 | TRBV6-1
TGTGCCAGCAGTGAATCTGGCAGTTTCTACGAGCAGTACTTC | CASSESGSFYEQYF | . | . | TRBJ2-7 | TRBV25-1
TGCGCCAGCAGCTTGGACGAGGGACAGAACTATGGCTACACCTTC | CASSLDEGQNYGYTF | . | TRBD1 | TRBJ1-2 | TRBV5-1
TGTGCCTGGAGTGGGGTGGCTAGCTCCTACAATGAGCAGTTCTTC | CAWSGVASSYNEQFF | . | . | TRBJ2-1 | TRBV30
TGTGCCAGCAGCTTCGGGACTTCTGTGGAGACCCAGTACTTC | CASSFGTSVETQYF | . | . | TRBJ2-5 | TRBV7-2
TGTGCCAGCAGTTTCCTGGACAGGTTCTCTGGGGCCAACGTCCTGACTTTC | CASSFLDRFSGANVLTF | few | TRBD1 | TRBJ2-6 | TRBV27